This T cell receptor (beta chain) was identified in a study of technical replicates of blood from a handful of donors. Sequenced by immunoSEQ multiplex PCR; TCRdb stores in-frame clones only, minus some. Counted here are about 100,000 clones, approximately 96% occurring once; the ten biggest clones make up about 0.25%. V shed 1 base and J 2 bases; nucleotides not matched to a gene: 8. CDR1 and CDR2 (germline): SQVTM, ANQGSEA. The CDR3 has 15 residues. The rearrangement uses TRBV29-1 and TRBJ2-7, with TRBD1 matching 7 bases. The specimen sequenced was T cells isolated from PBMCs. This clonotype was sampled from a human donor in good health. The chain's CDR3 is CSVEGLDRSPYEQYF. The CDR3 nucleotides read TGCAGCGTTGAAGGGCTGGACAGGAGCCCCTACGAGCAGTACTTC.